This TCR beta chain comes out of a study of T cell responses to AZD1222 COVID-19 vaccine. This CDR3 comprises 18 residues. The ends lost 2 bases at V and 7 bases at J; junction bases unmatched: 13. Germline V lookup: CDR1 MGHRA, CDR2 YSYEKL. Study findings and constraints: Spike as a whole was targeted by vaccine-associated CD4 TCRs, dominant at 160-218 and 743-854. Females outnumbered males among donors, who were mostly white British; clonal diversity was possibly underestimated. Spike-specific TCR depth and breadth grew after two AZD1222 doses. At baseline, just 5 or 6 AZD1222 recipients tested seropositive.

Turning to this clone: The antigen is unknown.

Produced via immunoSEQ multiplex PCR; TCRdb's table is partial and in-frame only. The table lists about 110,000 clones, around 94% of them singletons. This receptor was identified in an adult in good health. The chain joins TRBV4-1 to TRBJ2-1, with 11 bases that match TRBD2. The sequencing used peripheral blood, collected on day 0 of AZD1222 vaccination. The CDR3 DNA reads as TGCGCCAGCAGCCAAATTTTAGCGGGAGGGCTTTCAGGTAATGAGCAGTTCTTC. Protein product: CASSQILAGGLSGNEQFF.